The clone carrying this T cell receptor (delta chain) has more than one count but fewer than ten. Its antigen is still unknown. The amino acid sequence in TCRdb belongs to a much larger clone and departs from this DNA's translation at residue 14, likely a sequencing read error; the sequence shown is translated from the DNA. Germline CDR1 reads TSWWSYY; CDR2 reads QGS. Trimming left V 3 bases short and J 2 bases short, with 31 bases between. This CDR3 has 21 residues. Flow sorting of PBMC yielded separate Vgamma9/Vdelta2+ and Vdelta2-negative gammadelta T cell populations for bulk repertoire analysis. This sample was taken from a study of γδ T cells in repeated Plasmodium falciparum infection. The wider study: Four controlled malaria infections with P. falciparum NF54 spanned roughly 590 days. Timepoints: baseline, immediately before selected infections, and 21 days after every infection. Broader study findings: Many TCRgamma sequences overlapped between individuals in stable Vgamma9/Vdelta2+ repertoires.

Sequencing covered both gamma and delta TCR chains per sample. TCRdb re-called the multiplex PCR reads via CATT. The table shows around 86,000 delta-chain clones, with over 1.3% occurring only once. The sequence derives from a pool of human donors (malaria-infected and uninfected, not separated). Material for sequencing was gamma-delta T cells from blood. The chain joins TRDV1 to TRDJ1; D is possibly TRDD3 (6 bases). Assignment of the J gene here rests on matching the DNA to germline, because TCRdb gives none. The CDR3 loop is CALGDGLLTQQTGRVTDKLIF. CDR3 in DNA: TGTGCTCTTGGGGATGGCCTTCTTACACAACAAACTGGGAGAGTTACCGATAAACTCATCTTT.